The 13 T cell receptor beta chains below come from one sample, sequenced in a study of molecular identifiers for immune sequencing clone quantification. Using its own MiXCR run on the PCR reads, TCRdb lists one record per CDR3 protein. The profile shows hundreds of thousands of distinct CDR3 sequences, roughly 27% of them singletons. Sequencing used naive CD8+ T cells from blood, with Jurkat cell RNA spiked in. This sample's subset: FACS-sorted CD8+CD4-CCR7+CD45RA+ naive T cells. All receptors come from a human donor in good health. Some libraries in this study had Jurkat cell RNA spiked in.

This clonotype showed up many times. V gene TRBV7-2 combines with J gene TRBJ2-7; no clear D gene. Germline CDR1 reads SGHTA; CDR2 reads FQGNSA. V was clipped by 3 bases and J by 4 bases, with 13 bases between them. The CDR3 is 14 amino acids. The CDR3 spells CASSFLQPQYEQYF. The CDR3 DNA reads as TGTGCCAGCAGCTTTCTACAGCCGCAATACGAGCAGTACTTC.

This clonotype was seen repeatedly, ten times or more. Compared with germline, one end of the junction differs, possibly owing to a read error. V usage is TRBV20-1 and J usage is TRBJ2-7; TRBD2 might be the D (5 bases). The CDR3 sequence is 15 residues long. Germline loops: CDR1 DFQATT, CDR2 SNEGSKA (reference sequence). For the CDR3, the DNA is TGCAGTGCTTTCCCGAGGGAGCGCACTTCCTATGAGCAGTACTTC. The encoded protein is CSAFPRERTSYEQYF.

V usage is TRBV4-1 and J usage is TRBJ1-5, with no clear D. Germline values: CDR1 MGHRA, CDR2 YSYEKL. CDR3 length: 13 amino acids. Trimming shortened V by 4 bases and J by 7 bases, and 11 bases separated the two germline ends. CDR3 bases: TGCGCCAGCAGCCCGATACTGTCCCAGCCCCAGCATTTT. The encoded protein is CASSPILSQPQHF.

In this sample, this clonotype turned up a few times. The junction departs from the called germline gene at one end, perhaps through a read error. The CDR3, as DNA: TGCGCCAGCGGCCAAGCGTTGGGCACTCGAGGCACCGGGGAGCTGTTTTTT. The encoded protein is CASGQALGTRGTGELFF. The chain joins TRBV4-1 to TRBJ2-2; D call uncertain. Per germline, CDR1 MGHRA and CDR2 YSYEKL. The CDR3 has 17 residues.

The chain combines TRBV6-6 with TRBJ2-7; D unresolved. Germline V gene lookup returns CDR1 MNHNY and CDR2 SVGAGI (reference sequence). V gave up 6 bases and J gave up 6 bases, with 12 bases separating them. The CDR3 runs 12 residues. The CDR3 nucleotides are TGTGCCAGCAGCTCCACGCACGGCGAGCAGTACTTC. Protein: CASSSTHGEQYF.

The sample holds many counts of this clonotype. The chain joins TRBV5-5 to TRBJ1-4; a weak D match, TRBD1 (5 bases). This CDR3 is built from 16 residues. Between the trimmed V and J ends, which lost 4 bases and 2 bases, there was a span of 15 bases. CDR1 SGHKS and CDR2 YYEKEE come from the germline V gene (reference sequence). CDR3 bases: TGTGCCAGCAGCAAAGGACACCCGCCGACTAATGAAAAACTGTTTTTT. This gives the protein CASSKGHPPTNEKLFF.

The sample holds a few counts of this clonotype. The rearrangement joins TRBV4-1 to TRBJ1-2; 9 bases line up with TRBD1. Germline V CDR1 and CDR2: MGHRA, YSYEKL. V shed 1 base, J shed 8 bases, and the junction held 8 bases outside the gene matches. There are 15 residues in the CDR3. The CDR3: CASSQVPQGADGYTF. The CDR3 DNA reads TGCGCCAGCAGCCAAGTCCCACAGGGGGCTGACGGCTACACCTTC.

This clonotype showed up many times. The chain is built from TRBV5-6 and TRBJ1-1; no definite D call. With 2 bases removed from V and 4 bases from J, the gap between germline ends came to 12 bases. The CDR3 has 14 amino acids. The germline gives CDR1 SGHDT, CDR2 YYEEEE. The CDR3: CASSFAQWGTEAFF. CDR3 DNA sequence: TGTGCCAGCAGCTTCGCGCAATGGGGCACTGAAGCTTTCTTT.

This clonotype was counted at least ten times. The junction differs from germline at one of its ends, possibly a read error. The chain carries TRBV30 and TRBJ2-1; D call uncertain. The germline V gene encodes CDR1 GTSNPN and CDR2 SVGIG (reference sequence). This CDR3 has 12 residues. The CDR3 region is CARSLSYNEQFF. The CDR3 DNA reads as TGTGCCCGGAGCCTGAGCTACAATGAGCAGTTCTTC.

This chain uses TRBV24-1 with TRBJ2-1; TRBD2 aligns across 7 bases. The CDR3 totals 20 residues. The V gene's germline CDR1 is KGHDR and CDR2 SFDVKD. Trimming cost V 2 bases and J 0 bases; bases outside gene matches: 15. This CDR3 is CATSDSGLAATPSSYNEQFF. CDR3 nucleotides: TGTGCCACCAGTGATTCGGGGCTAGCGGCCACCCCGAGCTCCTACAATGAGCAGTTCTTC.

In DNA, the CDR3 is TGTGCCAGCAGTTTGTCGGCTAGCGGGACTACCTACGAGCAGTACTTC. Its translation is CASSLSASGTTYEQYF. The genes are TRBV28 and TRBJ2-7; 9 nucleotides agree with TRBD2. The trim removed 3 bases at V and 2 bases at J, leaving 8 bases unmatched. The germline CDR1 and CDR2 sequences are MDHEN and SYDVKM. The CDR3 runs to 16 residues.

DNA of the CDR3: TGCGCCAGCAGCTTTCGCCTCGGCCCTCGGGCATACGGAAATCAGCCCCAGCATTTT. Encoded protein: CASSFRLGPRAYGNQPQHF. This chain joins TRBV5-1 and TRBJ1-5, with D hard to call. Germline loops: CDR1 SGHRS, CDR2 YFSETQ. The CDR3 covers 19 residues. Trimming cost V 2 bases and J 4 bases, with 25 bases left between them.

Ten or more counts support this clonotype. The chain has TRBV3-1 and TRBJ2-3, with 11 bases matching TRBD2. The J segment lost 2 bases and the V segment lost 5 bases, leaving 9 bases of the junction unmatched. The CDR3 runs to 17 residues. The germline CDR1 and CDR2 sequences are LGHDT and YNNKEL (reference sequence). DNA of the CDR3: TGTGCCAGCAGCGCCCAACCGGGACTAGCGGACACAGATACGCAGTATTTT. As protein: CASSAQPGLADTDTQYF.